The rows below give T cell receptor beta chains drawn from one sample of a study of blood T cell repertoires in COVID-19. Generated by immunoSEQ multiplex PCR, the TCRdb table keeps only in-frame clones and is missing some. The profile covers around 180,000 clones, with about 80% appearing a single time and over 1.5% taken by the ten largest. The specimen was peripheral blood. These receptors were taken from a human donor in a cohort sampled during active COVID-19. Each CDR3 is given with its conserved first and last residue. Fields, in order: V gene, D gene, clone size, J gene, CDR3 DNA, CDR3 protein. The D gene is left open where the match is weak. For some rows the clone size is stated as once, few or many, or as a class when expanded; others skip it.

TRBV5-5	TRBD1	NA	TRBJ1-4	TGTGCCAGCAGACCTACAGGGGGAAATGAAAAACTGTTTTTT	CASRPTGGNEKLFF
TRBV15	NA	NA	TRBJ1-1	TGTGCCACCAGCAGAGATACTCTATCTGAAGCTTTCTTT	CATSRDTLSEAFF
TRBV20-1	NA	NA	TRBJ1-5	TGCAGTGCTAGTCAGAACAGGGAGAATCAGCCCCAGCATTTT	CSASQNRENQPQHF
TRBV4-1	NA	NA	TRBJ2-3	TGCGCCAGCAGCCAAGGACAGCTAAGGGCAGATACGCAGTATTTT	CASSQGQLRADTQYF
TRBV6-5	NA	NA	TRBJ1-2	TGTGCCAGCAGTTACTCGGGGCGTTCGTTCGGCTACACCTTC	CASSYSGRSFGYTF
TRBV27	NA	NA	TRBJ1-1	TGTGCCAGCAGTTTTTGGGCGAACACTGAAGCTTTCTTT	CASSFWANTEAFF
TRBV19	TRBD1	once	TRBJ1-2	TGTGCCAGTAGTACTATAGGGACAGGGGACTATGGCTACACCTTC	CASSTIGTGDYGYTF
TRBV2	TRBD2	NA	TRBJ2-7	TGTGCCAGCAGTGGTGAACCTAGCGGCGGCCCCTACGAGCAGTACTTC	CASSGEPSGGPYEQYF
TRBV12-5	TRBD1	NA	TRBJ2-7	TGTGCTAGTGGTCCCCGACAGGGCGTCAACGAGCAGTACTTC	CASGPRQGVNEQYF
TRBV6-5	TRBD1	NA	TRBJ2-7	TGTGCCAGCAGTTACTCGGGGCAGGGGGCGGGGGAGCAGTACTTC	CASSYSGQGAGEQYF
TRBV10-1	NA	NA	TRBJ2-3	TGCGCCACTCTCGGCACAGATACGCAGTATTTT	CATLGTDTQYF
TRBV29-1	TRBD1	NA	TRBJ2-7	TGCAGCGTTGAAGATAGAAGGACAGGGCGCGACGAGCAGTACTTC	CSVEDRRTGRDEQYF
TRBV2	TRBD1	NA	TRBJ2-5	TGTGCCAGCAGTAGACAGGGGCCGTCAGAGACCCAGTACTTC	CASSRQGPSETQYF
TRBV6-5	NA	NA	TRBJ1-2	TGTGCCAGCACCCAGTTCCCCAACAACCTCTATGGCTACACCTTC	CASTQFPNNLYGYTF
TRBV10-3	TRBD2	NA	TRBJ2-5	TGTGCCACCCGGGGGGAAAAGACCCAGTACTTC	CATRGEKTQYF
TRBV12-2	NA	NA	TRBJ2-7	TGTGCAAGTCGCTTAGGAGTAGCGGGGAAATACGAGCAGTACTTC	CASRLGVAGKYEQYF
TRBV7-3	TRBD2	NA	TRBJ2-3	TGTGCCAGCAGCCCCCTACCAGCGGGGGGAAGCACAGATACGCAGTATTTT	CASSPLPAGGSTDTQYF